Following are 16 T cell receptor beta chains from one sample sequenced in a study of blood T cell repertoires in COVID-19. The data were produced by immunoSEQ multiplex PCR, yet TCRdb's version contains in-frame clones alone and is incomplete. The table has some 160,000 clones, roughly 80% seen once. Sequenced: PBMCs or T cells enriched from blood (not recorded which). The receptors shown here come from a woman between 45 and 60 years old who had recovered from COVID-19.

This sequence joins TRBV27 and TRBJ2-1, with 8 bases matching TRBD1. Losses at the gene ends were 0 bases for V and 9 bases for J; bases not matched to a gene: 10. The CDR3 is 16 amino acids. The germline gives CDR1 MNHEY, CDR2 SMNVEV (reference sequence). The CDR3 DNA sequence: TGTGCCAGCAGTTTATCTTGGACAGGGCTAAGTCGTGAGCAGTTCTTC. Translating gives CASSLSWTGLSREQFF.

V and J are TRBV11-2 and TRBJ2-5; D call uncertain. This CDR3 comprises 13 residues. Germline values: CDR1 SGHAT, CDR2 FQNNGV. V was trimmed by 6 bases and J by 5 bases, leaving 13 bases between them. The CDR3 reads CASSPVEWETQYF. As DNA, the CDR3 is TGTGCCAGCAGTCCGGTAGAGTGGGAGACCCAGTACTTC.

The rearrangement joins TRBV3-1 (or the pseudogene TRBV3-2) to TRBJ2-3; D ambiguous. Germline CDR1 reads LGHDT; CDR2 reads YNNKEL (reference sequence). Trimming removed 2 bases from V and 1 base from J, with 16 bases in between. The CDR3 sequence is 17 residues long. For the CDR3, the DNA is TGTGCCAGCAGCCAATTTCCTCAGGCCTTCGGCACAGATACGCAGTATTTT. This gives the protein CASSQFPQAFGTDTQYF.

The gene calls are TRBV7-3 and TRBJ1-1; 9 bases fit TRBD1. From germline, CDR1 is SGHTA and CDR2 FQGTGA. V lost 4 bases and J lost 10; bases outside the gene matches: 7. The CDR3 consists of 13 residues. CDR3 DNA sequence: TGTGCCAGCAGCTACACAGGACAGGGGAGAGCTTTCTTT. Residues: CASSYTGQGRAFF.

The V and J genes are TRBV19 and TRBJ1-2; D is possibly TRBD1 (6 bases). Trimming removed 4 bases from V and 3 bases from J, with 15 bases in between. CDR3 size: 15 residues. Germline values: CDR1 LNHDA, CDR2 SQIVND (reference sequence). In nucleotides, the CDR3 is TGTGCCAGTAGTACCCCGGAAGAGGGGGACTATGGCTACACCTTC. Amino acids: CASSTPEEGDYGYTF.

The chain couples TRBV24-1 to TRBJ2-7; D remains unclear. The CDR3 totals 10 residues. V shed 9 bases and J shed 3 bases, with 5 bases lying between them. CDR1 and CDR2 (germline): KGHDR, SFDVKD. The CDR3, as DNA: TGTGCCACCCGCAGCTACGAGCAGTACTTC. Encoded protein: CATRSYEQYF.

Regarding this clone: One junction end does not reproduce the germline sequence, and a read error may be involved. The rearrangement uses TRBV19 and TRBJ2-3, with 8 bases identical to TRBD1. Germline values: CDR1 LNHDA, CDR2 SQIVND (reference sequence). This CDR3 has 16 residues. The CDR3 DNA follows: TGTGCCAGTAGTCCAGGGGGCAGGAATCGTGACAGGGCGTTACGGTTT. It specifies CASSPGGRNRDRALRF.

This chain's CDR3 is CASSPVLNTEAFF. The CDR3 nucleotides are TGTGCCAGCAGTCCAGTTTTGAACACTGAAGCTTTCTTT. The rearrangement uses TRBV6-5 and TRBJ1-1; D is undetermined. There are 13 residues in the CDR3. The germline V gene has CDR1 MNHEY and CDR2 SVGAGI. V lost 5 bases and J 0 bases, leaving 7 bases between the germline ends.

This clone was counted a few times. The chain combines TRBV5-6 with TRBJ1-4; D call uncertain. Germline CDR1 and CDR2: SGHDT and YYEEEE. The CDR3 totals 15 residues. Trimming left V 4 bases short and J 6 bases short, with 16 bases between. The CDR3 loop is CASSLRTPGDEKLFF. CDR3 sequence (DNA): TGTGCCAGCAGCCTTCGGACTCCCGGGGATGAAAAACTGTTTTTT.

The rearrangement links TRBV6-5 to TRBJ2-7; TRBD1 agrees at 7 bases. Germline V gene data show CDR1 as MNHEY and CDR2 as SVGAGI. After removal of 0 bases from V and 6 bases from J, the junction contained 8 bases not matched to a gene. This CDR3 region has 15 residues. The CDR3 bases are TGTGCCAGCAGTTACTCGAGGGGGCTATCCGGCGAGCAGTACTTC. Translated, it gives CASSYSRGLSGEQYF.

J is TRBJ2-7 and V is TRBV4-3; 8 nucleotides match TRBD1. CDR1 is LGHNA and CDR2 is YSLEER in the germline V gene. J gave up 3 bases and V 4 bases, and 11 bases lay outside the gene matches. CDR3 length: 16 residues. CDR3 DNA: TGCGCCAGCAGCCCCACGTTGACAGGGGAGTTCTACGAGCAGTACTTC. It codes for CASSPTLTGEFYEQYF.

V gene TRBV7-9 combines with J gene TRBJ1-2; tentative D call: TRBD1 (5 bases). V was shortened by 4 bases and J by 2 bases, with 17 bases between the two germline ends. CDR3 length: 16 residues. Germline loops: CDR1 SEHNR, CDR2 FQNEAQ (reference sequence). This CDR3 reads CASSSSGEGSNYGYTF. CDR3 coding DNA: TGTGCCAGCAGCTCCTCGGGGGAGGGCAGCAACTATGGCTACACCTTC.

The chain joins TRBV4-1 to TRBJ1-1; tentatively, D is TRBD1 (5 bases). The V end was cut by 0 bases, the J end by 1 base, with 15 bases between. The CDR3 is 17 amino acids. CDR1 and CDR2 from the germline V gene are MGHRA and YSYEKL. The CDR3 spells CASSQDLGQLSNTEAFF. The CDR3 coding sequence is TGCGCCAGCAGCCAAGATTTGGGGCAGCTATCGAACACTGAAGCTTTCTTT.

This clone was seen a single time. The V gene is TRBV28, the J gene TRBJ1-3; unclear D gene. Germline V gene lookup returns CDR1 MDHEN and CDR2 SYDVKM. There are 12 residues in the CDR3. V shed 4 bases and J shed 2 bases, with 3 bases lying between them. In nucleotides, the CDR3 is TGTGCCAGCAGTTCGGCTGGAAACACCATATATTTT. It specifies CASSSAGNTIYF.

CDR3 nucleotides: TGTGCCAGCAGCTTACGGACTAGCGGGCCTTTTTCCTACAATGAGCAGTTCTTC. Encoded protein: CASSLRTSGPFSYNEQFF. The J gene is TRBJ2-1, the V gene TRBV3-1 (or the pseudogene TRBV3-2); 11 bases are a match to TRBD2. Per the germline V gene, CDR1 is LGHDT and CDR2 is YNNKEL (reference sequence). Trimming took 5 bases from V and 1 from J; bases not matched to a gene: 10. The CDR3 consists of 18 residues.

The rearrangement joins TRBV28 to TRBJ2-7; 9 bases are shared with TRBD2. V was pared by 3 bases and J by 3 bases, with 6 bases of the junction left unmatched. CDR1 is MDHEN, CDR2 SYDVKM, per germline. The CDR3 is 15 residues long. CDR3 bases: TGTGCCAGCAGTTTCCGTCTAGCGGGATACTACGAGCAGTACTTC. Translating it yields CASSFRLAGYYEQYF.